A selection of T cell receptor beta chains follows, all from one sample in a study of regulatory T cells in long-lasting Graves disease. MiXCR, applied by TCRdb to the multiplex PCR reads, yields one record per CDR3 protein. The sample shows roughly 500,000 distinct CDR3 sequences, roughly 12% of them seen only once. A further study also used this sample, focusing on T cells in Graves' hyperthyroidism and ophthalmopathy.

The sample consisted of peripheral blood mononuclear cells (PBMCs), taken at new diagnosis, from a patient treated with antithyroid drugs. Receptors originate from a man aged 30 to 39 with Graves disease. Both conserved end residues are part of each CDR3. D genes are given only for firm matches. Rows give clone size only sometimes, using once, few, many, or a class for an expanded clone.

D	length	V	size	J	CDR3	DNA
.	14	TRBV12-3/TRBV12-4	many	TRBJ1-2	CASSPHGDNYGYTF	TGTGCCAGCAGTCCTCACGGAGATAACTATGGCTACACCTTC
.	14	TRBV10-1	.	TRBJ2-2	CASSEHKNTGELFF	TGCGCCAGCAGTGAGCACAAGAACACCGGGGAGCTGTTTTTT
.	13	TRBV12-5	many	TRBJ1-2	CASGLQTDYGYTF	TGTGCTAGTGGTCTCCAGACAGACTATGGCTACACCTTC
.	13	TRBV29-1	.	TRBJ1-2	CSGVTGLGDGYTF	TGCAGCGGGGTTACAGGGCTCGGGGATGGCTACACCTTC
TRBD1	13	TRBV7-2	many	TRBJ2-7	CASRDRAVREQYF	TGTGCCAGCCGGGACAGGGCAGTCCGCGAGCAGTACTTC
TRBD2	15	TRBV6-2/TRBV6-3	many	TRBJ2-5	CASTDGAGEAETQYF	TGTGCCAGCACAGACGGAGCGGGAGAGGCGGAGACCCAGTACTTC
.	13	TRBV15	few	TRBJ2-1	CATSRDRVSEQFF	TGTGCCACCAGCAGAGATAGGGTCAGTGAGCAGTTCTTC
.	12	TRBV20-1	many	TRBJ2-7	CSASAISYEQYF	TGCAGTGCTAGCGCCATCTCCTACGAGCAGTACTTC
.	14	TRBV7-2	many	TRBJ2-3	CASSLLGGTDTQYF	TGTGCCAGCAGCCTCCTGGGCGGTACAGATACGCAGTATTTT
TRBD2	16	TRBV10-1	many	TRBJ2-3	CASSVLSGTPTDTQYF	TGCGCCAGCAGTGTACTTAGCGGGACACCCACAGATACGCAGTATTTT
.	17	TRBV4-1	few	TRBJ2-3	CASSQVRVLGSTDTQYF	TGCGCCAGCAGCCAAGTTCGGGTTTTGGGCAGCACAGATACGCAGTATTTT
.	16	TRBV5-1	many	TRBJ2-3	CASGGLWDRGSDTQYF	TGCGCCAGCGGCGGGTTATGGGATAGGGGGTCAGATACGCAGTATTTT
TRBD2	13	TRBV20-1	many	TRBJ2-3	CSVQRESTDTQYF	TGCAGTGTCCAGCGGGAGAGCACAGATACGCAGTATTTT
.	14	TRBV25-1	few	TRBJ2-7	CASSESAGSYEQYF	TGTGCCAGCAGTGAATCTGCTGGGAGCTACGAGCAGTACTTC
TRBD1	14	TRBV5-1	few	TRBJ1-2	CASSLRDRIYGYTF	TGCGCCAGCAGCCTCCGGGACAGGATATATGGCTACACCTTC
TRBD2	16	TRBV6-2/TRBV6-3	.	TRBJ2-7	CASSKGLTSGFYEQYF	TGTGCCAGCAGTAAGGGTCTGACTAGCGGCTTCTACGAGCAGTACTTC
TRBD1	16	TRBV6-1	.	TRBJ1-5	CAGGGQLTYSNQPQHF	TGTGCCGGGGGGGGACAGCTTACTTATAGCAATCAGCCCCAGCATTTT
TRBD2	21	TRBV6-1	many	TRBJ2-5	CASSLETNGRLRSEYQETQYF	TGTGCCAGCAGTCTTGAGACGAACGGGAGGCTCCGTTCCGAGTACCAAGAGACCCAGTACTTC
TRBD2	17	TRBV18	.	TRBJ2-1	CASSPTGSLAGEGEQFF	TGTGCCAGCTCACCGACAGGGTCCCTAGCGGGAGAGGGTGAGCAGTTCTTC
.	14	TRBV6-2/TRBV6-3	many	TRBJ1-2	CASTEYRVPGGYTF	TGTGCCAGCACCGAATACAGGGTCCCGGGAGGCTACACCTTC